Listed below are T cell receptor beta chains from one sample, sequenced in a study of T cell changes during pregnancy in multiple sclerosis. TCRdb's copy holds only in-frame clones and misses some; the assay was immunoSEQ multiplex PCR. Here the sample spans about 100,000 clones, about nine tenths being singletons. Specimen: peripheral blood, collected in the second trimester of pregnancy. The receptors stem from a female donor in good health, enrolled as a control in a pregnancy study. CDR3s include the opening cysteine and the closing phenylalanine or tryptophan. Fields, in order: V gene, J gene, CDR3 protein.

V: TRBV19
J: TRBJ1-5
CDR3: CASRMTGGDQPQHF

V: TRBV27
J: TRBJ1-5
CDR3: CASSLLYDRGHDQPQHF

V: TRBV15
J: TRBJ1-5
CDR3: CATSRDSGGRNQPQHF

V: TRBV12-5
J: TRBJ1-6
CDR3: CASGLAQRQGWNSPLHF

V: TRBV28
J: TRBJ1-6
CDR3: CASRGVWTGGGSPLHF

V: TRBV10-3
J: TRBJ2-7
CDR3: CAISESKQAYEQYF

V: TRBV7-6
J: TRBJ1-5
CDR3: CASSLTYSNQPQHF

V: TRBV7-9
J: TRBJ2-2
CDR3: CASSSTGGQTGELFF

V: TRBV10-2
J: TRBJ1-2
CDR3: CASSPGTGGIINYGYTF

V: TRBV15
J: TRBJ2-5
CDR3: CATSTSSVETQYF

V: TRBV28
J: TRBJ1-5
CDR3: CASRSTGLVQPQHF

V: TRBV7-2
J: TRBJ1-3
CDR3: CASSADRGNTIYF

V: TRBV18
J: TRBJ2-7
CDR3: CASSSAGAYEQYF

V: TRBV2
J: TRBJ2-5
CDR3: CASRADRGARETQYF

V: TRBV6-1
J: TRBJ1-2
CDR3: CASSSAQLTYTF

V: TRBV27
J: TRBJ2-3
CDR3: CASKSAGGTDTQYF

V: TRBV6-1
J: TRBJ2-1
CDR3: CASSERTGKDEQFF

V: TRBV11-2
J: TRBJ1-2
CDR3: CASSLGSTDRGGDGYTF

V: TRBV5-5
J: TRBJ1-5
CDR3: CASSWVGHSNQPQHF

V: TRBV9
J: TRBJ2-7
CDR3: CASSPTAGTSGPYEQYF

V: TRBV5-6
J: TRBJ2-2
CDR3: CASSLWPMNTGELFF

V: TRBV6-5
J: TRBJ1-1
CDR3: CASSHRTDMNTEAFF

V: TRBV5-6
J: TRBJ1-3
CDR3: CASSPRTVAGNTIYF

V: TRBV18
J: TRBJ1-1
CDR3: CASSPLGTGRETEAFF

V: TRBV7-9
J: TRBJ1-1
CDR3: CASSLGPGWNTEAFF

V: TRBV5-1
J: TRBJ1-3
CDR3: CASSWVGVLSGNTIYF

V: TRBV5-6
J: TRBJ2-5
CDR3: CASSVWGGAETQYF

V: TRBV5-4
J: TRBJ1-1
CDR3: CASSFSGVWTEAFF

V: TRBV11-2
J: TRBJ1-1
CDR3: CASSGYLTGGNTEAFF

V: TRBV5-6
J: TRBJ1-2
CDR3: CASSLLAGYTF

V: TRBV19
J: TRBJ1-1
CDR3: CASSALHRGGTEAFF

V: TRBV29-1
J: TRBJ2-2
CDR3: CSVGQGDTGELFF

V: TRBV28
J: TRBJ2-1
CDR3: CASQAGGTYNEQFF

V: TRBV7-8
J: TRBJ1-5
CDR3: CASSLKPNRDISNQPQHF

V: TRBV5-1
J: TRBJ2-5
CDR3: CASSTGDSKETQYF

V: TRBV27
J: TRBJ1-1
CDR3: CASSLYGRGTEAFF

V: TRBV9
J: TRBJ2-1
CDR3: CASSVAPGALYNEQFF

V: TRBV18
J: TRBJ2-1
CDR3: CASSSIRQGGNNEQFF

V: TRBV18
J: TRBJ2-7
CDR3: CASSSGTGYEQYF

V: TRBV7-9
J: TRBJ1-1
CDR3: CASSFDRGWAFF

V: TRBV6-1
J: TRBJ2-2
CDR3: CASWLVSNTGELFF

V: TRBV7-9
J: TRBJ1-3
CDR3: CASSRTGYGNTIYF